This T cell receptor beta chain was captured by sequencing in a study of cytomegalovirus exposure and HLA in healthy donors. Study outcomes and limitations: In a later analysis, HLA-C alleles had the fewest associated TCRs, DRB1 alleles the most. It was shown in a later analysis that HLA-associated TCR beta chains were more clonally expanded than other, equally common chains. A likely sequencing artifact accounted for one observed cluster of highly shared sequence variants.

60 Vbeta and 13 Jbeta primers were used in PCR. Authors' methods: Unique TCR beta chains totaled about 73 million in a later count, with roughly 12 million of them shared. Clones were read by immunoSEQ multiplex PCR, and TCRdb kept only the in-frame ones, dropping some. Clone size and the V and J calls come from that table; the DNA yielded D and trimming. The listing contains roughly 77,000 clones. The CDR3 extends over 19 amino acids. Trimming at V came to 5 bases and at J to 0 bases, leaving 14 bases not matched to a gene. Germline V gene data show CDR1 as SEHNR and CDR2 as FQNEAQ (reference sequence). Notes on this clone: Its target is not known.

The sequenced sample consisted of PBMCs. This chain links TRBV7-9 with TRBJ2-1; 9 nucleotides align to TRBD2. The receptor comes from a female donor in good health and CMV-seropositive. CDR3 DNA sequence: TGTGCCAGCAGCCCGCCTGGGCGGGAGGGCCTTAGCTCCTACAATGAGCAGTTCTTC. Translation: CASSPPGREGLSSYNEQFF.